These 21 T cell receptor beta chains were sequenced from one sample in a study of graft-versus-host responses after intestinal transplantation. The antigens these receptors bind are not known. Here immunoSEQ multiplex PCR was the method, and the copy in TCRdb shows in-frame clones only, minus some. The repertoire holds 62,000 or so clones, with roughly 90% as singletons. Here the sequenced sample was unstimulated CD8+ T cells sorted from spleen or lymph node cells, taken before transplant. All receptors come from a human donor who was the organ donor for an intestinal transplant.

The chain has TRBV7-2 and TRBJ2-7, with D possibly matching TRBD2 (5 bases). V shed 5 bases and J shed 5 bases, with 13 bases lying between them. CDR3 size: 13 residues. CDR1 and CDR2 from the germline V gene are SGHTA and FQGNSA. Written as DNA, the CDR3 is TGTGCCAGCAGCCGGTGGACGGGAAACGAGCAGTACTTC. This sequence encodes CASSRWTGNEQYF.

This chain uses TRBV5-6 with TRBJ1-3, with D hard to call. Between the trimmed V and J ends, which lost 4 bases and 0 bases, there was a span of 8 bases. Germline assignment: CDR1 SGHDT and CDR2 YYEEEE. This CDR3 spans 14 amino acids. The CDR3: CASSEGLSGNTIYF. The CDR3, as DNA: TGTGCCAGCAGCGAGGGCCTCTCTGGAAACACCATATATTTT. Combining the CDR3 with reference TRBV5-6 and TRBJ1-3 gives the whole variable domain DAGVTQSPTHLIKTRGQQVTLRCSPKSGHDTVSWYQQALGQGPQFIFQYYEEEERQRGNFPDRFSGHQFPNYSSELNVNALLLGDSALYLCASSEGLSGNTIYFGEGSWLTVV.

This clone was seen just once. This chain joins TRBV2 and TRBJ2-7, with TRBD2 as a possible D gene (6 bases). V lost 8 bases, J lost 2 bases, and 13 bases lay in between. The CDR3 is 13 amino acids. Germline CDR1 SNHLY, CDR2 FYNNEI. CDR3 amino acids: CASAWEETYEQYF. CDR3 nucleotides: TGTGCCAGCGCATGGGAGGAAACCTACGAGCAGTACTTC.

The chain is built from TRBV5-6 and TRBJ1-1; 7 positions agree with TRBD1. Trimming cost V 0 bases and J 5 bases; bases outside gene matches: 4. The CDR3 consists of 14 residues. The germline gives CDR1 SGHDT, CDR2 YYEEEE. CDR3 nucleotides: TGTGCCAGCAGCTTGGACAGGGGTGGGACTGAAGCTTTCTTT. Its translation is CASSLDRGGTEAFF.

In its sample, this clone was seen once. The gene calls are TRBV7-3 and TRBJ2-2; TRBD2 is a possible D gene (6 bases). Trimming took off 5 bases at V and 6 bases at J, with 19 bases between the two ends. CDR1 SGHTA and CDR2 FQGTGA come from the germline V gene. This CDR3 is 16 amino acids long. Written as DNA, the CDR3 is TGTGCCAGCAGCCTTCCACGACTAGGAGGGGCCGGGGAGCTGTTTTTT. Translating gives CASSLPRLGGAGELFF.

This sequence joins TRBV6-5 and TRBJ1-4; tentatively, D is TRBD1 (5 bases). The CDR3 is 14 amino acids. Germline V lookup: CDR1 MNHEY, CDR2 SVGAGI. V was cut by 6 bases and J by 4 bases, with 12 bases left in between. As DNA, the CDR3 is TGTGCCAGCAGCCTAGACAGACTTAATGAAAAACTGTTTTTT. Translating it yields CASSLDRLNEKLFF.

The chain recombines TRBV29-1 with TRBJ2-1; 8 bases match TRBD2. Per germline, CDR1 SQVTM and CDR2 ANQGSEA. V lost 8 bases and J lost 0; bases outside the gene matches: 12. The CDR3 totals 16 residues. The CDR3 nucleotides are TGCAGCACCCCTCCGGGACTAGGGGCCTCCTACAATGAGCAGTTCTTC. Residues: CSTPPGLGASYNEQFF.

The rearrangement links TRBV28 to TRBJ1-1, with D hard to call. Trimming cost V 3 bases and J 1 base, with 21 bases left between them. The germline V gene has CDR1 MDHEN and CDR2 SYDVKM. CDR3 length: 18 amino acids. The CDR3 protein is CASSFPGISILPNTEAFF. The CDR3 coding sequence is TGTGCCAGCAGTTTCCCAGGCATTTCCATACTTCCGAACACTGAAGCTTTCTTT.

The gene calls are TRBV18 and TRBJ2-2; D perhaps matches TRBD2 (6 bases). CDR1 is KGHSH and CDR2 is LQKENI in the germline V gene. Trimming took 7 bases from V and 7 from J, leaving 19 bases between them. There are 15 residues in the CDR3. This chain's CDR3 is CASCGDHPDVGELFF. The DNA for the CDR3 is TGTGCCAGCTGCGGGGACCACCCCGACGTCGGGGAGCTGTTTTTT.

This chain joins TRBV28 and TRBJ2-1, with 10 bases fitting TRBD2. The trim removed 6 bases at V and 4 bases at J, leaving 6 bases unmatched. Germline lookup yields CDR1 MDHEN and CDR2 SYDVKM. CDR3 length: 15 amino acids. In DNA form, the CDR3 reads TGTGCCAGCAGAACTAGCGGGGAGATGTACAATGAGCAGTTCTTC. Its translation: CASRTSGEMYNEQFF.

DNA for the CDR3: TGTGCCAGCAGGCGAAGACACAGGACACCAAATTTGCAGTACTTC. It translates to CASRRRHRTPNLQYF. V usage is TRBV28 and J usage is TRBJ2-5; possibly TRBD1 for D (5 bases). V was cut by 6 bases and J by 11 bases, with 25 bases left in between. Germline values: CDR1 MDHEN, CDR2 SYDVKM. CDR3 length: 15 residues.

The chain recombines TRBV27 with TRBJ1-4; 8 bases are shared with TRBD1. The CDR3 contains 14 residues. Germline CDR1 and CDR2: MNHEY and SMNVEV (reference sequence). V lost 6 bases to trimming and J lost 7 bases; unmatched junction nucleotides: 7. CDR3: CASSLRGQPEKLFF. DNA for the CDR3: TGTGCCAGCAGCCTCAGGGGGCAACCTGAAAAACTGTTTTTT.

As to this clone: The junction does not match germline at one end; this may be a read error. This chain joins TRBV4-3 and TRBJ2-7, with D perhaps TRBD1 (5 bases). This CDR3 contains 15 residues. Looked up from germline, CDR1 is LGHNA and CDR2 is YSLEER. The CDR3 DNA reads as TGCGCCAGCAGCGAAGAGAGACAGCTCACCTACGAGCAGTACTTC. Translated: CASSEERQLTYEQYF.

The chain couples TRBV18 to TRBJ1-2, with D hard to call. V dropped 2 bases and J dropped 4 bases, with 8 bases sitting between them. The CDR3 runs 13 residues. Germline V gene lookup returns CDR1 KGHSH and CDR2 LQKENI. This CDR3 reads CASSPSSLYGYTF. The CDR3 coding sequence is TGTGCCAGCTCACCATCTAGCCTCTATGGCTACACCTTC.

The chain joins TRBV2 to TRBJ2-1; 13 bases are a match to TRBD2. The J segment lost 10 bases and the V segment lost 6 bases, leaving 9 bases of the junction unmatched. Germline V gene lookup returns CDR1 SNHLY and CDR2 FYNNEI. The CDR3 is made up of 15 amino acids. CDR3 in amino acids: CASSPGLAGKNEQFF. The CDR3 region has the DNA TGTGCCAGCAGCCCGGGACTAGCGGGAAAGAACGAGCAGTTCTTC.

This chain connects TRBV28 to TRBJ1-3; TRBD1 might be the D (6 bases). Trimming left V 6 bases short and J 0 bases short, with 9 bases between. This CDR3 comprises 14 residues. Germline CDR1 reads MDHEN; CDR2 reads SYDVKM. This chain's CDR3 is CASRYRDSGNTIYF. For the CDR3, the DNA is TGTGCCAGCAGGTACAGGGACTCTGGAAACACCATATATTTT.

This clone was counted a few times. The rearrangement joins TRBV30 to TRBJ1-2; TRBD1 matches at 9 bases. CDR3 length: 14 residues. The germline V gene encodes CDR1 GTSNPN and CDR2 SVGIG (reference sequence). With V trimmed by 2 bases and J by 4 bases, 5 bases remained unmatched. CDR3 nucleotides: TGTGCCTGGAGTACGACAGGGGGTATCTATGGCTACACCTTC. Translation gives CAWSTTGGIYGYTF. The variable domain in full, with the rest retrieved from reference TRBV30 and TRBJ1-2, is SQTIHQWPATLVQPVGSPLSLECTVEGTSNPNLYWYRQAAGRGLQLLFYSVGIGQISSEVPQNLSASRPQDRQFILSSKKLLLSDSGFYLCAWSTTGGIYGYTFGSGTRLTVV.

The V gene is TRBV6-5, the J gene TRBJ1-1; no reliable D call. The germline CDR1 and CDR2 sequences are MNHEY and SVGAGI. V was pared by 2 bases and J by 5 bases, with 9 bases between. The CDR3 is made up of 13 amino acids. The CDR3 nucleotides read TGTGCCAGCAGTTACACTAGAGCTACTGAAGCTTTCTTT. This gives the protein CASSYTRATEAFF.

V is TRBV6-1 and J is TRBJ1-1; 8 nucleotides agree with TRBD1. This CDR3 has 16 residues. Looked up from germline, CDR1 is MNHNS and CDR2 is SASEGT. After removal of 4 bases from V and 3 bases from J, the junction contained 10 bases not matched to a gene. The CDR3 loop is CASSGGQGAAYTEAFF. The CDR3 DNA reads as TGTGCCAGCAGTGGAGGCCAGGGGGCAGCGTACACTGAAGCTTTCTTT.

The chain joins TRBV10-3 to TRBJ2-7, with D perhaps matching TRBD2 (6 bases). This CDR3 spans 14 amino acids. The V end lost 3 bases, the J end lost 2 bases, and 11 bases lay between the germline ends. The germline V gene has CDR1 ENHRY and CDR2 SYGVKD. This CDR3 reads CAISDDGGTYEQYF. The CDR3 coding sequence is TGTGCCATCAGTGATGATGGGGGGACCTACGAGCAGTACTTC.

This chain connects TRBV29-1 to TRBJ2-7; 7 bases align to TRBD1. From germline, CDR1 is SQVTM and CDR2 ANQGSEA. Germline trimming cut 1 base from V and 6 bases from J; bases unmatched to any gene: 9. The CDR3 is 14 amino acids. CDR3 coding DNA: TGCAGCGTTGAAGTGTCCGTACAGGGGATCGAGCAGTACTTC. Translated: CSVEVSVQGIEQYF.